This entry lists 13 T cell receptor beta chains sequenced from one sample in a study of identical twins. TCRdb reprocessed the 5' RACE reads via MiXCR and lists one record per CDR3 protein. Of 200,000 to 250,000 distinct CDR3 sequences detected, about 7% appear once; the ten largest clones hold roughly 3.4%. A further study also used this sample, focusing on yellow fever vaccine responses in identical twins.

Sequenced sample: memory (CD45RO+) T cells sorted from blood. These receptors were collected from a woman aged 18-29 years in good health.

This clonotype was found many times. V usage is TRBV5-1 and J usage is TRBJ2-7; possible D gene TRBD1, 5 bases. Trimming took 0 bases from V and 7 from J, leaving 11 bases between them. The CDR3 consists of 13 residues. Germline V lookup: CDR1 SGHRS, CDR2 YFSETQ. CDR3 nucleotide sequence: TGCGCCAGCAGCTTGGAGTTTCAGGGTGAGCAGTACTTC. Translated: CASSLEFQGEQYF.

In this sample, this clonotype turned up many times. The chain has TRBV7-6 and TRBJ2-3; 7 bases are a match to TRBD1. The V gene's germline CDR1 is SGHVS and CDR2 FNYEAQ. The CDR3 consists of 16 residues. Trimming removed 5 bases from V and 0 bases from J; junction bases left unmatched: 8. In DNA form, the CDR3 reads TGTGCCAGCAGCACCAGGACAGGCCTTAGCACAGATACGCAGTATTTT. This encodes CASSTRTGLSTDTQYF.

This clonotype was seen at least ten times. The J gene is TRBJ2-1, the V gene TRBV29-1; no reliable D call. V lost 5 bases and J lost 0, with 8 bases in between. CDR3 length: 13 amino acids. Per germline, CDR1 SQVTM and CDR2 ANQGSEA. The CDR3 here is CSVTESSYNEQFF. In DNA form, the CDR3 reads TGCAGCGTTACAGAAAGCTCCTACAATGAGCAGTTCTTC.

This clonotype was seen only a few times. The V call is TRBV29-1, the J call TRBJ2-2, with 12 bases that match TRBD2. The length of the CDR3 is 14 residues. V dropped 4 bases and J dropped 4; count of bases not matched to a gene: 1. The germline V gene has CDR1 SQVTM and CDR2 ANQGSEA. The CDR3 sequence: CSVGGLAGTGELFF. CDR3 nucleotides: TGCAGCGTTGGGGGACTAGCGGGCACCGGGGAGCTGTTTTTT.

The V and J genes are TRBV6-1 and TRBJ1-3; no reliable D call. CDR3 length equals 11 residues. Trimming took 0 bases from V and 11 from J, leaving 5 bases between them. Germline CDR1 and CDR2: MNHNS and SASEGT. This CDR3 is CASSEAISIYF. Here the CDR3 DNA reads TGTGCCAGCAGTGAAGCGATCTCCATATATTTT.

This clonotype came up many times. V usage is TRBV12-3 or TRBV12-4 and J usage is TRBJ2-1; D unresolved. Trimming shortened V by 0 bases and J by 6 bases, and 3 bases separated the two germline ends. This CDR3 spans 12 amino acids. The DNA for the CDR3 is TGTGCCAGCAGTTTAGCAAGCAATGAGCAGTTCTTC. Translating gives CASSLASNEQFF.

This clonotype showed up many times. This sequence joins TRBV7-2 and TRBJ1-5; D might be TRBD1 (5 bases). From germline, CDR1 is SGHTA and CDR2 FQGNSA. V was cut by 0 bases and J by 5 bases, with 17 bases left in between. This CDR3 is built from 17 residues. CDR3 amino acids: CASSLARDPGIHQPQHF. CDR3 sequence (DNA): TGTGCCAGCAGCTTAGCCCGGGACCCCGGGATCCATCAGCCCCAGCATTTT.

A few counts support this clonotype. V and J are TRBV5-5 and TRBJ2-1, with 11 bases lining up with TRBD2. Germline V CDR1 and CDR2: SGHKS, YYEKEE (reference sequence). With 2 bases clipped from V and 7 bases from J, the junction kept 8 bases outside the gene matches. CDR3 length equals 16 residues. CDR3: CASSFIAGGGPNEQFF. As DNA, the CDR3 is TGTGCCAGCAGCTTTATAGCGGGAGGGGGTCCTAATGAGCAGTTCTTC.

The chain uses TRBV29-1 and TRBJ2-3; unclear D gene. Germline V gene data show CDR1 as SQVTM and CDR2 as ANQGSEA. V lost 2 bases, J lost 2 bases, and 2 bases lay in between. This CDR3 is 11 amino acids long. The CDR3 nucleotides are TGCAGCGTTGAAATCACAGATACGCAGTATTTT. Translation: CSVEITDTQYF.

The gene calls are TRBV5-1 and TRBJ2-5; D not resolved. Germline CDR1 reads SGHRS; CDR2 reads YFSETQ. This CDR3 is 13 amino acids long. V lost 4 bases and J 4 bases, leaving 11 bases between the germline ends. CDR3 region: CASSRPPGETQYF. In nucleotides, the CDR3 is TGCGCCAGCAGCCGTCCACCTGGAGAGACCCAGTACTTC.

This clonotype was seen more than once but under ten times. The V gene is TRBV28, the J gene TRBJ2-3, with 7 bases lining up with TRBD2. The germline V gene has CDR1 MDHEN and CDR2 SYDVKM. The CDR3 extends over 15 amino acids. J gave up 5 bases and V 1 base, and 6 bases lay outside the gene matches. CDR3: CASSLSWGGVDTQYF. CDR3 bases: TGTGCCAGCAGTTTATCGTGGGGAGGGGTAGATACGCAGTATTTT. Full variable domain (outside the CDR3, taken from reference TRBV28 and TRBJ2-3): DVKVTQSSRYLVKRTGEKVFLECVQDMDHENMFWYRQDPGLGLRLIYFSYDVKMKEKGDIPEGYSVSREKKERFSLILESASTNQTSMYLCASSLSWGGVDTQYFGPGTRLTVL.

This clonotype was found a few times. The chain has TRBV11-3 and TRBJ2-1; 7 bases map to TRBD2. Germline CDR1 SGHNT, CDR2 YENEEA. The J segment lost 6 bases and the V segment lost 1 base, leaving 6 bases of the junction unmatched. This CDR3 spans 15 amino acids. CDR3 nucleotide sequence: TGTGCCAGCAGCTTAGGTTGGGAGGGGCTCAATGAGCAGTTCTTC. Translated, it gives CASSLGWEGLNEQFF. The whole variable domain, filled in from reference TRBV11-3 and TRBJ2-1, reads EAGVVQSPRYKIIEKKQPVAFWCNPISGHNTLYWYLQNLGQGPELLIRYENEEAVDDSQLPKDRFSAERLKGVDSTLKIQPAELGDSAVYLCASSLGWEGLNEQFFGPGTRLTVL.

This clonotype has at least ten counts. This chain uses TRBV4-2 with TRBJ2-7, with 10 bases fitting TRBD2. In germline, CDR1 is LGHNA, CDR2 YNFKEQ. The CDR3 is 15 amino acids. The ends lost 0 bases at V and 5 bases at J; junction bases unmatched: 4. The CDR3 region is CASSQDPAGGHEQYF. The CDR3 DNA follows: TGTGCCAGCAGCCAAGATCCAGCGGGAGGGCACGAGCAGTACTTC.